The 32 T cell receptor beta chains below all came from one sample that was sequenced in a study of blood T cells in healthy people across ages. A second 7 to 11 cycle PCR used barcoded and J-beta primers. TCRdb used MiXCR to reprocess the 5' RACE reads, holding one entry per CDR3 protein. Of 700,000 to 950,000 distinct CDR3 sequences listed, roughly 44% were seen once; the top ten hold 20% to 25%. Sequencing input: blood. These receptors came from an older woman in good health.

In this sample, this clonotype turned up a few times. CDR3 nucleotide sequence: TGTGCCAGCAGTCCCTTAGGGACTAGCGGTCTAGCCAAAAACATTCAGTACTTC. Amino acid sequence: CASSPLGTSGLAKNIQYF. The chain uses TRBV28 and TRBJ2-4; 11 positions agree with TRBD2. CDR1 is MDHEN, CDR2 SYDVKM, per germline. This CDR3 contains 18 residues. V shed 5 bases and J 0 bases; nucleotides not matched to a gene: 9.

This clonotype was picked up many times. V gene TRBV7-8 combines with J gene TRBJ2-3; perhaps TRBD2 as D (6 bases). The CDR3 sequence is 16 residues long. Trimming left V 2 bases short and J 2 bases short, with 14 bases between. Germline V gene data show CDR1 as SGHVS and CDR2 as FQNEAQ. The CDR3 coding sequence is TGTGCCAGCAGCTTACAGGCGGGGCTCCCCACAGATACGCAGTATTTT. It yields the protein CASSLQAGLPTDTQYF.

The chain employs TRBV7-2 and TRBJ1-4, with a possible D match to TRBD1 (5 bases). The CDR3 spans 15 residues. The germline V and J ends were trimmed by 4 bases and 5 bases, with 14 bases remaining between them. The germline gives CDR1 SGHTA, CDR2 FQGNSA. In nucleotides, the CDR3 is TGTGCCAGCAGCTCACCGGGACTGGGGAATGAAAAACTGTTTTTT. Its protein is CASSSPGLGNEKLFF.

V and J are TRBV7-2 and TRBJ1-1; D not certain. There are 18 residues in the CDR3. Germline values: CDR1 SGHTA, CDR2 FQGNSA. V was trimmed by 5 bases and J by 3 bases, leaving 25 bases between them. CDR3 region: CASSRGPDLGTTYTEAFF. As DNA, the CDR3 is TGTGCCAGCAGCCGCGGTCCTGACCTCGGAACAACGTACACTGAAGCTTTCTTT.

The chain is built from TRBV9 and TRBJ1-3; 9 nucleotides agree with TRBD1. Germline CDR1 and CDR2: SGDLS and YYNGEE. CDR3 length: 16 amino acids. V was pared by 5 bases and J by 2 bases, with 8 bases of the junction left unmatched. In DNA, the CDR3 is TGTGCCAGCAGTGTACAGGGGGCTAGTACTGGAAACACCATATATTTT. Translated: CASSVQGASTGNTIYF.

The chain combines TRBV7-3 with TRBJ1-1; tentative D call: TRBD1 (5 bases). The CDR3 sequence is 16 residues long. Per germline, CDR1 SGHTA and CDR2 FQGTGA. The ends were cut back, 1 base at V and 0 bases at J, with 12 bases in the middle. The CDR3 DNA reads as TGTGCCAGCAGCTTAATGGGGCGGAACATGAACACTGAAGCTTTCTTT. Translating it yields CASSLMGRNMNTEAFF.

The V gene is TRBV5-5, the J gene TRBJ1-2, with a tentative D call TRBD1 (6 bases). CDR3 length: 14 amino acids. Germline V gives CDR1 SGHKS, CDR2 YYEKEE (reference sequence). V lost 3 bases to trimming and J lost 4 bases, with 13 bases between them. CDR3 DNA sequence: TGTGCCAGCAGCTCTATGGACAGAGTCTATGGCTACACCTTC. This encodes CASSSMDRVYGYTF. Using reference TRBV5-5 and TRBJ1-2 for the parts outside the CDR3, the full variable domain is DAGVTQSPTHLIKTRGQQVTLRCSPISGHKSVSWYQQVLGQGPQFIFQYYEKEERGRGNFPDRFSARQFPNYSSELNVNALLLGDSALYLCASSSMDRVYGYTFGSGTRLTVV.

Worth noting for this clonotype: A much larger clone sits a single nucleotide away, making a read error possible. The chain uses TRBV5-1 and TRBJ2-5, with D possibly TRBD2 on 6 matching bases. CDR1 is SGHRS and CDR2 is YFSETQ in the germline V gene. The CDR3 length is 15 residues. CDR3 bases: TGCGCCAGCAGCGGAGGGATGGCCTTCCAAGGGACCCAGTACTTC. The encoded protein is CASSGGMAFQGTQYF. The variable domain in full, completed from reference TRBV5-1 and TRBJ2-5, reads KAGVTQTPRYLIKTRGQQVTLSCSPISGHRSVSWYQQTPGQGLQFLFEYFSETQRNKGNFPGRFSGRQFSNSRSEMNVSTLELGDSALYLCASSGGMAFQGTQYFGPGTRLLVL.

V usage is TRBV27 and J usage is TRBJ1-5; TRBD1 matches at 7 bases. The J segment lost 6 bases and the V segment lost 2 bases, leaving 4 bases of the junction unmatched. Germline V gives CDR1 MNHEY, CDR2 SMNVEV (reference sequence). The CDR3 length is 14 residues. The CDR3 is CASSLQGDAQPQHF. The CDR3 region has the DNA TGTGCCAGCAGTTTACAGGGGGACGCTCAGCCCCAGCATTTT.

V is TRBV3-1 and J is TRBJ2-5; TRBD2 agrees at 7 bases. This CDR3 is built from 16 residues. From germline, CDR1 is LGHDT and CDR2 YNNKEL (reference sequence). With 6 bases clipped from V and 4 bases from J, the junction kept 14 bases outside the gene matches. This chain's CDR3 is CASRRLGLGSRETQYF. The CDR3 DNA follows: TGTGCCAGCAGACGGTTAGGACTAGGGTCCCGAGAGACCCAGTACTTC.

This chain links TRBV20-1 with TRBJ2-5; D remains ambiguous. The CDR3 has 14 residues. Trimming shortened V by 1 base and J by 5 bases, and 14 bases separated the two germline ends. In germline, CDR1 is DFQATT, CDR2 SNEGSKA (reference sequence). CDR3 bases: TGCAGTGCTAGAGTGGATGTTAGATCGGAGACCCAGTACTTC. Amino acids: CSARVDVRSETQYF.

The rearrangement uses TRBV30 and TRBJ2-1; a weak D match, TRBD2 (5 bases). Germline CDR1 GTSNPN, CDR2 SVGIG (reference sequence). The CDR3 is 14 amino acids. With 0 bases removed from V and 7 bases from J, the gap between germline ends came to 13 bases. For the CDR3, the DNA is TGTGCCTGGAGTGTGGCTAGCACTGGGAATGAGCAGTTCTTC. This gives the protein CAWSVASTGNEQFF.

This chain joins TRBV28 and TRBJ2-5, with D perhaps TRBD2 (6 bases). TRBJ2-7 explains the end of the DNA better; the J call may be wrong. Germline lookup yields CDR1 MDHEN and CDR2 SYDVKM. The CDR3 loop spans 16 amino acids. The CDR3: CASSSRPGGNPYEQYF. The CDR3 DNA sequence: TGTGCCAGCAGTTCCCGACCAGGAGGGAACCCTTACGAGCAGTACTTC.

Here the CDR3 DNA reads TGCAGTGCTAGAGATCCCAGGGAAGGTGATGGTTCACCCCTCCACTTT. It specifies CSARDPREGDGSPLHF. This chain uses TRBV20-1 with TRBJ1-6; TRBD1 is a possible D gene (5 bases). V was trimmed by 0 bases and J by 9 bases, leaving 18 bases between them. CDR1 and CDR2 from the germline V gene are DFQATT and SNEGSKA (reference sequence). The CDR3 is 16 amino acids.

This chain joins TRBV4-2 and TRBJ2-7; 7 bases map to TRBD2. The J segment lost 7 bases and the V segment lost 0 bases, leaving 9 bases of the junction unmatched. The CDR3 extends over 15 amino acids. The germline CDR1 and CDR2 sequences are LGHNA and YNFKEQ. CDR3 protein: CASSQDRLADNEQYF. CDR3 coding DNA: TGTGCCAGCAGCCAAGATCGCCTAGCGGACAATGAGCAGTACTTC.

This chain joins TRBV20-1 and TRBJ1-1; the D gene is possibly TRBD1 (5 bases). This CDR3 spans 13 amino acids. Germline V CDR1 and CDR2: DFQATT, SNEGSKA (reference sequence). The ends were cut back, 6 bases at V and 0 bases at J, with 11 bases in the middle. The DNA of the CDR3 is TGCAGTGCGCCGGGACCTATGAACACTGAAGCTTTCTTT. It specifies CSAPGPMNTEAFF.

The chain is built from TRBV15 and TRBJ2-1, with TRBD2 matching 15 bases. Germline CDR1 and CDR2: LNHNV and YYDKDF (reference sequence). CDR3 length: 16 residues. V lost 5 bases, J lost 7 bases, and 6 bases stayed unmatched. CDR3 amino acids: CATSGGGTSGGNEQFF. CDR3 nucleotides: TGTGCCACCAGCGGAGGAGGGACTAGCGGGGGGAATGAGCAGTTCTTC.

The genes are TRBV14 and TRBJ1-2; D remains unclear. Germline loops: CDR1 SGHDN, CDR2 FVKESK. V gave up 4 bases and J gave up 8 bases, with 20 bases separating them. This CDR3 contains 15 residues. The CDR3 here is CASSPGHLRSSGYTF. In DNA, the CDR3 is TGTGCCAGCAGCCCGGGCCATCTTCGGAGCTCCGGCTACACCTTC.

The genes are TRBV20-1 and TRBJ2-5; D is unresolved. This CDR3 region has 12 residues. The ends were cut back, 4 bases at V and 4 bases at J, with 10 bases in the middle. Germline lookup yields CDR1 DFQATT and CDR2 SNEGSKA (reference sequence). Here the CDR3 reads CSAIRAGETQYF. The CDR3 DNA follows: TGCAGTGCTATCCGGGCCGGAGAGACCCAGTACTTC.

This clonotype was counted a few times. In DNA form, the CDR3 reads TGCAGTGCTAGAGACGCGGGTAGTGGCTACACCTTC. Protein sequence: CSARDAGSGYTF. The J gene is TRBJ1-2, the V gene TRBV20-1, with unresolved D. The CDR3 extends over 12 amino acids. V was pared by 0 bases and J by 7 bases, with 9 bases between. The V gene's germline CDR1 is DFQATT and CDR2 SNEGSKA (reference sequence).

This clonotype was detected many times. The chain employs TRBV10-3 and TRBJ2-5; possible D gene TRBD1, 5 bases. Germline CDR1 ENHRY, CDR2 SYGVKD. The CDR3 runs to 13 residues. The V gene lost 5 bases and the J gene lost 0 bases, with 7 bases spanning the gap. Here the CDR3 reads CAISQGDQETQYF. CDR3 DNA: TGTGCCATCAGTCAAGGGGACCAAGAGACCCAGTACTTC.

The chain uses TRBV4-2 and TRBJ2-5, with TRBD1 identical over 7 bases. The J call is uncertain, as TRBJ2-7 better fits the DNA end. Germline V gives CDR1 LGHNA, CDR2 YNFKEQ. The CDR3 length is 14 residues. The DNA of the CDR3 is TGTGCCAGCAGCCAGCCGGGACAGAACTACGAGCAGTACTTC. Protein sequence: CASSQPGQNYEQYF.

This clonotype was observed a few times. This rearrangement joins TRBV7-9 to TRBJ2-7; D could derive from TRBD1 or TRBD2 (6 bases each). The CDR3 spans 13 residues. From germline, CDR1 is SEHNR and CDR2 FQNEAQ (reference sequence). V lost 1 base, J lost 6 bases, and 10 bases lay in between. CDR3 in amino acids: CASSLVGGGEQYF. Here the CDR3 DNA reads TGTGCCAGCAGCTTAGTAGGAGGGGGCGAGCAGTACTTC. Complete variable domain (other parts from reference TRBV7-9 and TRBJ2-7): DTGVSQNPRHKITKRGQNVTFRCDPISEHNRLYWYRQTLGQGPEFLTYFQNEAQLEKSRLLSDRFSAERPKGSFSTLEIQRTEQGDSAMYLCASSLVGGGEQYFGPGTRLTVT.

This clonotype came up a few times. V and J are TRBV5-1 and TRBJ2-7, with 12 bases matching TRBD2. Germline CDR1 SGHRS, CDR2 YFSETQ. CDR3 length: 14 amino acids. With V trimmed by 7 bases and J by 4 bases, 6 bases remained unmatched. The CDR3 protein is CASGQTSGGYEQYF. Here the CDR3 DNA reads TGCGCCAGCGGCCAGACTAGCGGGGGATACGAGCAGTACTTC.

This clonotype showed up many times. The CDR3 nucleotides read TGCAGCGTTGAACTAGCTTTTGTTAATGAGCAGTTCTTC. Its protein product is CSVELAFVNEQFF. The J gene is TRBJ2-1, the V gene TRBV29-1, with D perhaps matching TRBD2 (5 bases). Germline CDR1 SQVTM, CDR2 ANQGSEA. This CDR3 has 13 amino acids. The V end lost 2 bases, the J end lost 7 bases, and 12 bases lay between the germline ends.

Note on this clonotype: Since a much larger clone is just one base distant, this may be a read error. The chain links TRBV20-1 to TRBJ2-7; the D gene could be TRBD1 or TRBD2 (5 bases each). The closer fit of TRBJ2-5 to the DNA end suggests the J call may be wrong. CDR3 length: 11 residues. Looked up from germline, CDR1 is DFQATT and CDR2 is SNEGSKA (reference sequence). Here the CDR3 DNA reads TGCAGTGCTAGTTGGGGGGAGACCCAGTACTTC. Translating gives CSASWGETQYF.

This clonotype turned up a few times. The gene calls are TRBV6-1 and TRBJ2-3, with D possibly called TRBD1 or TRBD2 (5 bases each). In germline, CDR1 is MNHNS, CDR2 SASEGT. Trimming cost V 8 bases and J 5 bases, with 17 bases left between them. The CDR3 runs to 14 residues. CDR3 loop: CASQVRPGGDTQYF. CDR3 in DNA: TGTGCCAGCCAGGTGCGCCCTGGGGGAGATACGCAGTATTTT.

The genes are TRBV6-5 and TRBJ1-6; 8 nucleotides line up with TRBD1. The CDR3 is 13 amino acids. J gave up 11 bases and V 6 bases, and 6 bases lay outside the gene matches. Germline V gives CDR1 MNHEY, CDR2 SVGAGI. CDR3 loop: CASRTTGGAPLHF. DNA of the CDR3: TGTGCCAGCAGGACAACAGGGGGTGCACCCCTCCACTTT.

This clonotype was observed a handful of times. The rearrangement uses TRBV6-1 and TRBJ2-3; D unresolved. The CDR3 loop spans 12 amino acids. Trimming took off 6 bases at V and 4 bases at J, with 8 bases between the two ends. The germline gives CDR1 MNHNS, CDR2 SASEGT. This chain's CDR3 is CASSAFADTQYF. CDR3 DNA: TGTGCCAGCAGCGCCTTCGCAGATACGCAGTATTTT.

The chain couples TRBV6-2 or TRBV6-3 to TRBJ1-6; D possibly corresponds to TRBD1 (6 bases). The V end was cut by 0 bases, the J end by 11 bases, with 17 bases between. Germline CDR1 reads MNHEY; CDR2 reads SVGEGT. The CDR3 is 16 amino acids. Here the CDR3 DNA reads TGTGCCAGCAGTTACTCAGGGGGAGTTAGTGGTCCACCCCTCCACTTT. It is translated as CASSYSGGVSGPPLHF.

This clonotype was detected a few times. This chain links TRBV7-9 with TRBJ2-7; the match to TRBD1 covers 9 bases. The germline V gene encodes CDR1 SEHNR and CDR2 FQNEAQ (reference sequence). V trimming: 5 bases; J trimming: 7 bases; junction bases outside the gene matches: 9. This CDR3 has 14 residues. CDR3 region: CASSRDRDDNEQYF. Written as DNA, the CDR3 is TGTGCCAGCAGCCGGGACAGGGACGACAATGAGCAGTACTTC.

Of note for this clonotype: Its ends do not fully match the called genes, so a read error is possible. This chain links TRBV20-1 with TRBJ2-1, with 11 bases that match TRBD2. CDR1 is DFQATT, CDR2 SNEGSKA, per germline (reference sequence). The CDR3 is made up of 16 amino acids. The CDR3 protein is CSASRPLAGGYNGQFF. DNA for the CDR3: TGCAGTGCTTCCCGCCCCCTAGCGGGAGGTTACAATGGGCAGTTCTTC.